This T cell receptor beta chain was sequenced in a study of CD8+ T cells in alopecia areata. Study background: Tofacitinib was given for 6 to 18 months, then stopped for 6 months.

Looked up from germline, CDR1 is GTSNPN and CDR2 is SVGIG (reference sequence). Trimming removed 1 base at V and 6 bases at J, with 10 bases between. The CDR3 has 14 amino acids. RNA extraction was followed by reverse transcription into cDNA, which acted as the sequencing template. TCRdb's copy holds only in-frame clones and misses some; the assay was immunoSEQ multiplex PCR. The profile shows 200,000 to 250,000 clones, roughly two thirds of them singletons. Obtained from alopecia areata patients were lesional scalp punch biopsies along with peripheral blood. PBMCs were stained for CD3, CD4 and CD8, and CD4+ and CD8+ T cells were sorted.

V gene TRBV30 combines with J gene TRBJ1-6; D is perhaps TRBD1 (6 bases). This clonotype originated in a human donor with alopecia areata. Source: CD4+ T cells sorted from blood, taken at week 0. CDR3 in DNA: TGTGCCTGGAGTGGGACAGAGCTTAATTCACCCCTCCACTTT. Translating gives CAWSGTELNSPLHF.